This TCR beta chain was recorded in a study of blood T cell repertoires in COVID-19. Whole-study context: Both acute and convalescent COVID-19 samples were obtained from the United States, Italy and Spain. PBMCs, B-cell-depleted T cells, or T cells were the source of the cDNA or gDNA that made up the material.

How the authors handled the data: Reference gene primer amplification gave nucleated cell count estimates. Assay: immunoSEQ multiplex PCR; the TCRdb copy retains only in-frame clones and omits some. Clone size and the V and J calls come from that table; the DNA yielded D and trimming. This table holds about 130,000 clones, approximately 83% found once. The CDR3 length is 12 residues. Germline V gene sequence: CDR1 ENHRY, CDR2 SYGVKD. Trimming took off 5 bases at V and 4 bases at J, with 8 bases between the two ends. The sequenced sample consisted of peripheral blood. This sequence was found in a woman at least 80 years old with acute or convalescent COVID-19. This chain connects TRBV10-3 to TRBJ2-5; D possibly corresponds to TRBD2 (6 bases). The CDR3 reads CAISSGGETQYF. In nucleotides, the CDR3 is TGTGCCATCAGTTCCGGGGGAGAGACCCAGTACTTC.